The table lists the clone carrying this TCR beta chain with a few counts. The antigen remains unidentified. Read sequence stops 3 residues before the CDR3 end, and the germline J gene provides the missing end. This sample was taken from a study of T cell clonality in common variable immunodeficiency. Study results and limitations: Fewer TCRbeta clones were shared among CVID subjects than controls. Common variable immunodeficiency TCR beta sequences reportedly had fewer deletions and N-nucleotide insertions. TCRbeta clonality was increased in CVID versus healthy controls.

V was clipped by 1 base and J by 0 bases; unmatched bases: 2. Looked up from germline, CDR1 is KGHSH and CDR2 is LQKENI. The CDR3 consists of 16 residues. CVID and control samples used equivalent genomic DNA input. Here immunoSEQ multiplex PCR was the method, and the copy in TCRdb shows in-frame clones only, minus some. The sample contains roughly 30,000 clones, none of them singletons. Specimen: peripheral blood mononuclear cells. The receptor was isolated from a person between 18 and 75 years old in good health. The rearrangement links TRBV18 to TRBJ1-1, with TRBD1 matching 10 bases. The part of the CDR3 DNA that was read is TGTGCCAGCTCACCACGGGACAGGGGACTGAACACTGAA. This gives the protein CASSPRDRGLNTE. The complete CDR3 sequence is CASSPRDRGLNTEAFF.